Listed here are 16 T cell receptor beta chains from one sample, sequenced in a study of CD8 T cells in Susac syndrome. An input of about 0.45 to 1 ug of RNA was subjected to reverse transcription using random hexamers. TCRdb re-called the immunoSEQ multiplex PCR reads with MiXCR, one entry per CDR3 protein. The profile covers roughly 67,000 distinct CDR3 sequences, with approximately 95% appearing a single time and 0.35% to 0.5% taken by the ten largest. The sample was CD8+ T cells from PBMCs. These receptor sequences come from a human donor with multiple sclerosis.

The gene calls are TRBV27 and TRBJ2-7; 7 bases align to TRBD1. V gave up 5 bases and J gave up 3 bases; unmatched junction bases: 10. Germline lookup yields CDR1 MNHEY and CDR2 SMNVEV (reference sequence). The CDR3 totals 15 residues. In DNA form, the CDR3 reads TGTGCCAGCAGTCTGACAGGGAGTCAGCACTACGAGCAGTACTTC. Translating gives CASSLTGSQHYEQYF.

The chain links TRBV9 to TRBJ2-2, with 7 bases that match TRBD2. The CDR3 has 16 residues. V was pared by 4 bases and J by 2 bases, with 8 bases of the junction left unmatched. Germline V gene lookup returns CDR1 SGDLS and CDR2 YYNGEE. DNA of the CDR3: TGTGCCAGCAGCCCTTTCCTAGCGGCTAACACCGGGGAGCTGTTTTTT. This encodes CASSPFLAANTGELFF.

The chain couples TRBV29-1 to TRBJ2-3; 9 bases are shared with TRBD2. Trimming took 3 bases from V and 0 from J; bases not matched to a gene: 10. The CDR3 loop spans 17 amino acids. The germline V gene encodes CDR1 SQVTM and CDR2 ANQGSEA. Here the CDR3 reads CSVDGREGYSSTDTQYF. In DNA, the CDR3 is TGCAGCGTTGACGGGCGGGAGGGGTACTCTAGCACAGATACGCAGTATTTT.

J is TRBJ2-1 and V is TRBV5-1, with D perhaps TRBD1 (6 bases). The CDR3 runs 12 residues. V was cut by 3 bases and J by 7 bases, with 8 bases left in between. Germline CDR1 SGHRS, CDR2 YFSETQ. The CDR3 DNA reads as TGCGCCAGCAGCTCACAGGGAAATGAGCAGTTCTTC. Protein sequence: CASSSQGNEQFF.

In nucleotides, the CDR3 is TGCGCCAGCAGCCCAAGTTTCCCCGGGCCTGAAATGAACACTGAAGCTTTCTTT. Protein product: CASSPSFPGPEMNTEAFF. The gene calls are TRBV4-1 and TRBJ1-1; D unresolved. This CDR3 has 18 residues. V was trimmed by 4 bases and J by 0 bases, leaving 21 bases between them. Germline CDR1 and CDR2: MGHRA and YSYEKL.

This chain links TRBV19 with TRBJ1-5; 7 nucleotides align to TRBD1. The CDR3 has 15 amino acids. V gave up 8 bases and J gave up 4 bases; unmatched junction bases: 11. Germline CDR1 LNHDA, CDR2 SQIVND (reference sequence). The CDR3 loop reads CASLEWGTENQPQHF. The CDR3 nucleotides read TGTGCCAGTCTTGAGTGGGGGACAGAGAATCAGCCCCAGCATTTT.

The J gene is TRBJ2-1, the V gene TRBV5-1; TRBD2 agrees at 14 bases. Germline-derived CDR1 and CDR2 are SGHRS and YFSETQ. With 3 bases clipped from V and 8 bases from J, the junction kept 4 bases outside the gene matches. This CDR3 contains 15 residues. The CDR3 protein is CASSWRLAGGDEQFF. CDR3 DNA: TGCGCCAGCAGCTGGCGACTAGCGGGAGGGGATGAGCAGTTCTTC.

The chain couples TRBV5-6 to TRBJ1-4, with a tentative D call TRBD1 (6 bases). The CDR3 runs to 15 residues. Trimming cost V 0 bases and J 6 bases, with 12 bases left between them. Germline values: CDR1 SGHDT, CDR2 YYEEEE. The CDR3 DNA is TGTGCCAGCAGCTTGGGCCAGGGGATATATGAAAAACTGTTTTTT. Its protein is CASSLGQGIYEKLFF.

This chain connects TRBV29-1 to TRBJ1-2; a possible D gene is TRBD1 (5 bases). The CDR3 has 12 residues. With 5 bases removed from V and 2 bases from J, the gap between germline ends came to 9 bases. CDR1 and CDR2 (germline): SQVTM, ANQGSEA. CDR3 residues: CSVPSGNYGYTF. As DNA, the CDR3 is TGCAGCGTTCCGTCAGGGAACTATGGCTACACCTTC. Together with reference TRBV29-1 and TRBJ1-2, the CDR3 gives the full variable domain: SAVISQKPSRDICQRGTSLTIQCQVDSQVTMMFWYRQQPGQSLTLIATANQGSEATYESGFVIDKFPISRPNLTFSTLTVSNMSPEDSSIYLCSVPSGNYGYTFGSGTRLTVV.

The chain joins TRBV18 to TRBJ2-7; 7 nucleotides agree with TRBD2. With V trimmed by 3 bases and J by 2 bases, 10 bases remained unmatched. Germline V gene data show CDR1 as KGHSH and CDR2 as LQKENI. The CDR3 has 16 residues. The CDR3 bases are TGTGCCAGCTCACCGGCGGTTCTAGCGGAGACCTACGAGCAGTACTTC. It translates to CASSPAVLAETYEQYF.

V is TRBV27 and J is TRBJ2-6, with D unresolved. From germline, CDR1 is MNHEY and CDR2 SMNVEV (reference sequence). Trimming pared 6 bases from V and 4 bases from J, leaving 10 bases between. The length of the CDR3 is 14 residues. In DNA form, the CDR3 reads TGTGCCAGCAGCCTTTACTACGGGGCCAACGTCCTGACTTTC. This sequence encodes CASSLYYGANVLTF.

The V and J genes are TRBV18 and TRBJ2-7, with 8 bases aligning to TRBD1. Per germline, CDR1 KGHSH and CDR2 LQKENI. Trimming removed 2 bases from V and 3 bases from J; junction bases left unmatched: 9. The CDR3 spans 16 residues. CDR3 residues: CASSPMKGQVNYEQYF. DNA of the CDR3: TGTGCCAGCTCACCAATGAAGGGACAGGTAAACTACGAGCAGTACTTC.

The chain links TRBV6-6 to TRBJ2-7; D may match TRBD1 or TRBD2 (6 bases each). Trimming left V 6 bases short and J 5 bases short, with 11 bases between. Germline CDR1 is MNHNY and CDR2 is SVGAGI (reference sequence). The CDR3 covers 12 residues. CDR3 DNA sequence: TGTGCCAGCAGGGGGGGCTTCGACGAGCAGTACTTC. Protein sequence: CASRGGFDEQYF.

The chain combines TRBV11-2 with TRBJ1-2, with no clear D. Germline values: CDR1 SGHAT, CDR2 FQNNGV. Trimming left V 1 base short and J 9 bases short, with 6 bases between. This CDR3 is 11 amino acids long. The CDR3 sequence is CASSLGLSYTF. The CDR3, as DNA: TGTGCCAGCAGCTTAGGATTAAGCTACACCTTC.

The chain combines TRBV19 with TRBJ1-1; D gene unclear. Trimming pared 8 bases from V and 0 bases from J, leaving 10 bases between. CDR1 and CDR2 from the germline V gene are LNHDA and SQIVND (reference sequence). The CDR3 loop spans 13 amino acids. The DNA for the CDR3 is TGTGCCAGTTACGGGCCGGTGAACACTGAAGCTTTCTTT. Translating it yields CASYGPVNTEAFF.

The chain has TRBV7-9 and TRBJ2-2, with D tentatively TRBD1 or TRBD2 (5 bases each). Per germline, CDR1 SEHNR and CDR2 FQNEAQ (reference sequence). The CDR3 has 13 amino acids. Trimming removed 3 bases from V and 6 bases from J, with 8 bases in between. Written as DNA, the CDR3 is TGTGCCAGCAGCTTTTGGGACGCCGGGGAGCTGTTTTTT. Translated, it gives CASSFWDAGELFF.